This TCR beta chain was recorded in a study of blood T cell repertoires in COVID-19. Looking at the study overall: There were acute and convalescent COVID-19 samples, and they came from the United States, Italy and Spain. PBMCs, B-cell-depleted T cells, or T cells were the source of the cDNA or gDNA that made up the material.

Per the original methods: The authors estimated nucleated cell counts from reference gene primer amplification. TCRdb's copy holds only in-frame clones and misses some; the assay was immunoSEQ multiplex PCR. From that table come the V and J calls and clone size; the DNA was used to work out D and trimming. The data hold hundreds of thousands of clones, with approximately 86% observed a single time. This CDR3 spans 15 amino acids. After removal of 5 bases from V and 4 bases from J, the junction contained 10 bases not matched to a gene. Per the germline V gene, CDR1 is MDHEN and CDR2 is SYDVKM. This receptor was taken from a woman in her 30s who had recovered from COVID-19. Sequencing was carried out using peripheral blood. The gene calls are TRBV28 and TRBJ2-7; 8 bases agree with TRBD2. CDR3 coding DNA: TGTGCCAGCAGTCGACTAGCGTCAACCTATTACGAGCAGTACTTC. Protein product: CASSRLASTYYEQYF.